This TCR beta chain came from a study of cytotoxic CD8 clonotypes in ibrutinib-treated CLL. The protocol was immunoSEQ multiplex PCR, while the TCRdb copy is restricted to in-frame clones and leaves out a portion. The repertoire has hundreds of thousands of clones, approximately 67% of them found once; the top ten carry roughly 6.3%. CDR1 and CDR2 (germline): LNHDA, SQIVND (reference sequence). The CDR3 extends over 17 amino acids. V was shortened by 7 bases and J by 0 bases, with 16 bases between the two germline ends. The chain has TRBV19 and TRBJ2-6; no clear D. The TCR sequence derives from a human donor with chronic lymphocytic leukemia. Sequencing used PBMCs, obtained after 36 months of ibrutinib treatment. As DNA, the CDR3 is TGTGCCAGTAAAACAACCGGTAAGACCTCTGGGGCCAACGTCCTGACTTTC. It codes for CASKTTGKTSGANVLTF.